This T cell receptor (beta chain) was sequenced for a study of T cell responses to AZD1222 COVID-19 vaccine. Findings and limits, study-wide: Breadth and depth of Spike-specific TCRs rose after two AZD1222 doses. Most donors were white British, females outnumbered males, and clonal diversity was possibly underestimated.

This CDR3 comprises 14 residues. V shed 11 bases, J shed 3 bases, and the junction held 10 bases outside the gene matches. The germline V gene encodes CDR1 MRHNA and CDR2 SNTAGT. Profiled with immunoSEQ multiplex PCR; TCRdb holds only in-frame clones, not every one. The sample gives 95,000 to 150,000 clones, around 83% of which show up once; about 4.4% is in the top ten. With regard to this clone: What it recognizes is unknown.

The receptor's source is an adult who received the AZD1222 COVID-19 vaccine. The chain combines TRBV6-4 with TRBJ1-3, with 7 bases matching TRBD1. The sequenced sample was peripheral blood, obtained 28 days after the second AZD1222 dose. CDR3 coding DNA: TGTGCCGTAGTAGGGACAGACCTTGGAAACACCATATATTTT. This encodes CAVVGTDLGNTIYF.